The next 8 T cell receptor beta chains were all read from a single sample in a study of blood T cell repertoires in COVID-19. Some clones are missing from TCRdb's copy, which holds only in-frame ones; the method was immunoSEQ multiplex PCR. Among under 350,000 clones listed, 80% to 90% were seen once. The sample consisted of PBMCs or T cells enriched from blood (not recorded which). The receptors come from a woman aged 40 to 55 with acute COVID-19.

The genes are TRBV10-2 and TRBJ1-2, with TRBD1 identical over 12 bases. This CDR3 region has 12 residues. The trim removed 6 bases at V and 8 bases at J, leaving 1 base unmatched. The germline V gene encodes CDR1 WSHSY and CDR2 SAAADI. CDR3 sequence (DNA): TGCGCCAGCAGCGGGACAGGGGGCGGCTACACCTTC. Translating it yields CASSGTGGGYTF.

The genes are TRBV7-2 and TRBJ2-1; 13 bases agree with TRBD2. The CDR3 is 15 residues long. Looked up from germline, CDR1 is SGHTA and CDR2 is FQGNSA. Unmatched junction bases numbered 7, after V lost 5 bases and J lost 9 bases. CDR3 DNA sequence: TGTGCCAGCAGCGCAACTAGCGGGAGGGCCGGTGAGCAGTTCTTC. Translation gives CASSATSGRAGEQFF.

This clone was seen a single time. The chain joins TRBV19 to TRBJ1-1, with D possibly being TRBD1 (5 bases). Trimming cost V 6 bases and J 1 base, with 15 bases left between them. Germline V gene data show CDR1 as LNHDA and CDR2 as SQIVND (reference sequence). CDR3 length equals 15 residues. The CDR3 DNA is TGTGCCAGTAGAATCCAGACAGTCCCGAACACTGAAGCTTTCTTT. Its protein is CASRIQTVPNTEAFF.

This chain joins TRBV7-9 and TRBJ1-3; possible D gene TRBD1, 5 bases. Deletions cut 5 bases from V and 8 bases from J, with 10 bases between. The CDR3 is 12 residues long. Germline CDR1 SEHNR, CDR2 FQNEAQ (reference sequence). The CDR3 is CASSDGGDTIYF. The CDR3 DNA follows: TGTGCCAGCAGCGACGGGGGGGACACCATATATTTT.

The chain is built from TRBV29-1 and TRBJ1-1, with TRBD1 matching over 8 bases. CDR3 length: 13 amino acids. Germline V gene sequence: CDR1 SQVTM, CDR2 ANQGSEA. Unmatched junction bases numbered 2, after V lost 5 bases and J lost 0 bases. CDR3 in amino acids: CSVRTGLNTEAFF. Written as DNA, the CDR3 is TGCAGCGTTCGGACAGGGTTGAACACTGAAGCTTTCTTT. Combining the CDR3 with reference TRBV29-1 and TRBJ1-1 gives the whole variable domain SAVISQKPSRDICQRGTSLTIQCQVDSQVTMMFWYRQQPGQSLTLIATANQGSEATYESGFVIDKFPISRPNLTFSTLTVSNMSPEDSSIYLCSVRTGLNTEAFFGQGTRLTVV.

CDR3 sequence reads: CASSRWTGGTEAFF. For the CDR3, the DNA is TGCGCCAGCAGCCGCTGGACAGGGGGCACTGAAGCTTTCTTT. The chain couples TRBV4-3 to TRBJ1-1; TRBD1 agrees at 10 bases. Germline trimming cut 4 bases from V and 4 bases from J; bases unmatched to any gene: 3. Germline CDR1 is LGHNA and CDR2 is YSLEER. This CDR3 spans 14 amino acids.

This chain links TRBV6-2 or TRBV6-3 with TRBJ1-2; TRBD1 matches 9 bases. V was clipped by 5 bases and J by 8 bases; unmatched bases: 3. The CDR3 spans 12 residues. Per germline, CDR1 MNHEY and CDR2 SVGEGT. DNA of the CDR3: TGTGCCAGCAGTCAAGGGACAGGGGGCTACACCTTC. Amino acid sequence: CASSQGTGGYTF.

The DNA of the CDR3 is TGTGCCAGCAGCGCGACCGTTGGTCAGCGGGGACCACCCTACGAGCAGTACTTC. Protein: CASSATVGQRGPPYEQYF. The rearrangement links TRBV2 to TRBJ2-7, with 7 bases that match TRBD2. This CDR3 has 18 amino acids. With V trimmed by 6 bases and J by 2 bases, 19 bases remained unmatched. The germline CDR1 and CDR2 sequences are SNHLY and FYNNEI.